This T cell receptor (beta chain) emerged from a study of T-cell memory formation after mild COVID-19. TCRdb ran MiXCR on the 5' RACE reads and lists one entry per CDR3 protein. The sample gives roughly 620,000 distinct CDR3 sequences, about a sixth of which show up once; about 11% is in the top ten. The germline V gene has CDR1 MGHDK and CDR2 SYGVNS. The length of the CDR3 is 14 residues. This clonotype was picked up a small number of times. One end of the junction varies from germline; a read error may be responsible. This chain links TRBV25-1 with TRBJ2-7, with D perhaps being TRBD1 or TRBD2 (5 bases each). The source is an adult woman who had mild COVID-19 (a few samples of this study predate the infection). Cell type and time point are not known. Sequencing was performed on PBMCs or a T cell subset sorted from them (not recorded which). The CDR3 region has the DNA TGTGCCAGCGCCCGGGGCTACTCGGCCGGGCCTTGCGTCTTC. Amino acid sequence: CASARGYSAGPCVF.